Reported below is one T cell receptor beta chain. Its target is unknown. This specimen belongs to a study of early T cells in non-severe SARS-CoV-2 infection. At the level of the study: Sequencing of bulk RNA from unsorted whole blood was done, without chain pairing.

V was shortened by 4 bases and J by 8 bases, with 6 bases between the two germline ends. The germline V gene encodes CDR1 DFQATT and CDR2 SNEGSKA (reference sequence). The CDR3 has 10 residues. Regarding the study as a whole: Sequences matched to VDJdb favored anti-spike CD8 responses, while private and CD4 specificities were missed.

Unique molecular identifiers were attached to individual cDNA molecules. TCRdb fed the 5' RACE reads into MiXCR, producing one record per CDR3 protein. The sample lists about 54,000 distinct CDR3 sequences; roughly 7.6% were seen once. V is TRBV20-1 and J is TRBJ2-1; D unclear. Source: whole blood, taken at baseline. The TCR sequence derives from an adult who was a healthcare worker with PCR-confirmed SARS-CoV-2 infection or an uninfected control (not recorded which). The CDR3 protein is CSAIADEQFF. CDR3 DNA: TGCAGTGCTATTGCAGATGAGCAGTTCTTC.